These T cell receptor beta chains were read from a single sample in a study of blood T cell repertoires in COVID-19. The protocol was immunoSEQ multiplex PCR, while the TCRdb copy is restricted to in-frame clones and leaves out a portion. This sample has more than 85,000 clones, with around 84% found just once. The material sequenced was peripheral blood. These receptors were taken from a woman aged 80 or over with acute or convalescent COVID-19. CDR3s leave out the opening cysteine and the closing phenylalanine or tryptophan. Size is omitted from some rows. Given values are once, few, many or a class for expanded clones.

CDR3aa | v_gene | abundance
SASEGLAGFGNEQF | TRBV20-1 | .
ASLLAGEGEQY | TRBV18 | .
ASSRPGTGDEKLF | TRBV7-8 | .
ASSLGLAGVTDTQY | TRBV11-3 | .
ASSVQGTGELF | TRBV7-2 | .
ASSYRDRGFGYT | TRBV6-5 | few
ASSQPGTGLFGYT | TRBV3-1/TRBV3-2 | .
ASSPPQTGLLYGYT | TRBV18 | .
ASSRGTGEGYT | TRBV6-2/TRBV6-3 | .
ASSLLSFRNTGELF | TRBV5-6 | .
ASSPGDSIDGS | TRBV19 | .
ASSRWTGKETQY | TRBV5-1 | .
ASSSGTGGVQPQH | TRBV2 | .
ASSVSSGYYNEQF | TRBV9 | once
ASTGGGTSGRRGETQY | TRBV2 | few
ATSDGHQETQY | TRBV24-1 | few
ASSYSGQFSGNTIY | TRBV6-5 | .
AWRGRGDTEAF | TRBV30 | .
ASSFDSLSTDTQY | TRBV5-4 | .
ASSGANEQF | TRBV3-1/TRBV3-2 | .
ASSAKRDQETQY | TRBV7-2 | .
ASSSLDRVRETQY | TRBV5-6 | .
ASTPTALAWPQH | TRBV19 | .
ASSTPPGQLYEKLF | TRBV28 | .
ASSPGTSGDYNEQF | TRBV5-4 | once
ASSPTGQGNSPLH | TRBV28 | .
ASSGATEAF | TRBV5-1 | .
ASSRDRGPDTQY | TRBV11-3 | .
ASSLSPQGQETQY | TRBV5-1 | .
ASSFRTGQETQY | TRBV19 | few
ASSTIGQTYSNQPQH | TRBV19 | .
ASRDGTAAGNEKLF | TRBV2 | .
ASKRLAGSYEQY | TRBV27 | few
ASSLRGPGQGALEQF | TRBV7-8 | once
AIRGASYEQY | TRBV10-3 | .
ASSQTDPNTGELF | TRBV5-1 | .
ATSGSGPNTGELF | TRBV24-1 | once
ASSSTGGNTGELF | TRBV28 | once
ASSYSTTYEQY | TRBV6-2/TRBV6-3 | .
SVERGSDTQY | TRBV29-1 | few
ASTPSGGLQPQH | TRBV10-2 | once
ASSLQGAFPDTQY | TRBV27 | few
ASSSQRGQETQY | TRBV7-2 | .
ASRRLSSGSRQF | TRBV27 | .
ASSIDPSQETQY | TRBV19 | .
ASSLAYGIANEKLF | TRBV5-1 | .
ASSAEASTYNEQF | TRBV2 | .
ASSGGLAGITDTQY | TRBV9 | .